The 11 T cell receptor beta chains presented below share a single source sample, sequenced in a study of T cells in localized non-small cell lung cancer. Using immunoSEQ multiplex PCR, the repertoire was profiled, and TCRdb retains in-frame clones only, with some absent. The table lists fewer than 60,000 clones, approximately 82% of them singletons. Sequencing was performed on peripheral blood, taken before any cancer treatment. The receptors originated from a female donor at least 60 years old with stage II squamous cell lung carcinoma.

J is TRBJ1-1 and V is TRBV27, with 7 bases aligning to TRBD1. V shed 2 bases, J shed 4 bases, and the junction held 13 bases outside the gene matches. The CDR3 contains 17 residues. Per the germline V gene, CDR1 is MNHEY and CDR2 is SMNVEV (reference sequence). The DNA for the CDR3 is TGTGCCAGCAGTTTAAGGGGCAGGGGGATTGTGGGCACTGAAGCTTTCTTT. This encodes CASSLRGRGIVGTEAFF.

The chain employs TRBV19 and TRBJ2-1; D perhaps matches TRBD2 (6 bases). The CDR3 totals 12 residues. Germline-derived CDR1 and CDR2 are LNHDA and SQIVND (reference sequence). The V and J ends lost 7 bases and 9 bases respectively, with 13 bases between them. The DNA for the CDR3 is TGTGCCAGTATGGGGGAGGTCAGTGAGCAGTTCTTC. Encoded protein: CASMGEVSEQFF.

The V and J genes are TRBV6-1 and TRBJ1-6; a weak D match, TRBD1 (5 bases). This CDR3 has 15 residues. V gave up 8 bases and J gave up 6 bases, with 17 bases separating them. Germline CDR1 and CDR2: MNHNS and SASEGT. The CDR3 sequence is CASRPMWGSNSPLHF. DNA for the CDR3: TGTGCCAGCCGCCCTATGTGGGGCTCTAATTCACCCCTCCACTTT.

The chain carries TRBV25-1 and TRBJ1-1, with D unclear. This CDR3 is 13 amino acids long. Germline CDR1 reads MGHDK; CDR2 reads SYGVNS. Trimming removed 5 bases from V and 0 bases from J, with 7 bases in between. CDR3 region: CASSYRLNTEAFF. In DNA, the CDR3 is TGTGCCAGCAGTTACAGACTGAACACTGAAGCTTTCTTT.

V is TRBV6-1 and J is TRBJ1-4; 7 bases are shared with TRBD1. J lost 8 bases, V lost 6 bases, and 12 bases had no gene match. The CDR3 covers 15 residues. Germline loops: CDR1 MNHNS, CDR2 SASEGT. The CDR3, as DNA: TGTGCCAGCAGAGACAGGGCGCTGGTAGGGGAAAAACTGTTTTTT. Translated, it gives CASRDRALVGEKLFF.

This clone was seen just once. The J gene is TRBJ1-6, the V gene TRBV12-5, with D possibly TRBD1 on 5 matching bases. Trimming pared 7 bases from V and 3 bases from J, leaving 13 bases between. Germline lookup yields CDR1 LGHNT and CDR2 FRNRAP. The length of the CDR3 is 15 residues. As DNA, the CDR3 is TGTGCTAGTGTTGACCGGGACGGCTATAATTCACCCCTCCACTTT. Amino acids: CASVDRDGYNSPLHF.

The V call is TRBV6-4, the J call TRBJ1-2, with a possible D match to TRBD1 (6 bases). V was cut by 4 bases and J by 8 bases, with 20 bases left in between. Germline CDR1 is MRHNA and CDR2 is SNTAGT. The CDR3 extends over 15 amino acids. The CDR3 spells CASSVSGGSARGYTF. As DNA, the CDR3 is TGTGCCAGCAGTGTTAGCGGGGGCTCGGCGAGGGGCTACACCTTC.

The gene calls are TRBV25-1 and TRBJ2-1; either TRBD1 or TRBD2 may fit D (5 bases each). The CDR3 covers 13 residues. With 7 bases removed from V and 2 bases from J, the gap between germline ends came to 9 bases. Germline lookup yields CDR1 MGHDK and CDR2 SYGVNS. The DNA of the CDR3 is TGTGCCAGCACGCAGGGAGCCTACAATGAGCAGTTCTTC. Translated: CASTQGAYNEQFF.

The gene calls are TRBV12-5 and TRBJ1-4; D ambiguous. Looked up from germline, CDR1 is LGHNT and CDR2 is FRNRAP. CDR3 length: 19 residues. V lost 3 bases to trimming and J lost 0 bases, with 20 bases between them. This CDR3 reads CASGLKVGRTIPTNEKLFF. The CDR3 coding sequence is TGTGCTAGTGGTTTAAAAGTAGGCAGGACGATTCCAACTAATGAAAAACTGTTTTTT. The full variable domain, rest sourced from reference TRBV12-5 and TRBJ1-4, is DARVTQTPRHKVTEMGQEVTMRCQPILGHNTVFWYRQTMMQGLELLAYFRNRAPLDDSGMPKDRFSAEMPDATLATLKIQPSEPRDSAVYFCASGLKVGRTIPTNEKLFFGSGTQLSVL.

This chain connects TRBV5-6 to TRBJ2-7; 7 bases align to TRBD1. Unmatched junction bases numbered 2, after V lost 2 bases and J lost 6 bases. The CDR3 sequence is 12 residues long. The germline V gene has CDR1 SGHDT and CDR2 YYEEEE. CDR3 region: CASSLQGLEQYF. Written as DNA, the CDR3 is TGTGCCAGCAGCTTACAGGGGCTCGAGCAGTACTTC.

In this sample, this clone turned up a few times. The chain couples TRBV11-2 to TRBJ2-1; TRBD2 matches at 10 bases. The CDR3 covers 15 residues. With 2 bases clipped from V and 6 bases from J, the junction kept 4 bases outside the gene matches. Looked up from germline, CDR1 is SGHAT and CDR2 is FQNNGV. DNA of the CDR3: TGTGCCAGCAGCTTATCCAGCGGGGGGGTCAATGAGCAGTTCTTC. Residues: CASSLSSGGVNEQFF.